This T cell receptor beta chain was identified in a study of control samples from healthy donors and cancer patients. Assay: immunoSEQ multiplex PCR; the TCRdb copy retains only in-frame clones and omits some. The sample holds more than 20,000 clones, 75% to 90% seen once. The sequenced sample consisted of PBMCs. The sequence was obtained from a man aged 60-69 years with head and neck cancer.

The CDR3 loop reads CASSYSTRGRDYTF. DNA of the CDR3: TGTGCCAGCAGTTACTCGACTCGTGGAAGGGACTACACCTTC. This chain connects TRBV6-6 to TRBJ1-2; D uncertain. Trimming took off 0 bases at V and 10 bases at J, with 15 bases between the two ends. The CDR3 has 14 residues. CDR1 MNHNY and CDR2 SVGAGI come from the germline V gene (reference sequence).